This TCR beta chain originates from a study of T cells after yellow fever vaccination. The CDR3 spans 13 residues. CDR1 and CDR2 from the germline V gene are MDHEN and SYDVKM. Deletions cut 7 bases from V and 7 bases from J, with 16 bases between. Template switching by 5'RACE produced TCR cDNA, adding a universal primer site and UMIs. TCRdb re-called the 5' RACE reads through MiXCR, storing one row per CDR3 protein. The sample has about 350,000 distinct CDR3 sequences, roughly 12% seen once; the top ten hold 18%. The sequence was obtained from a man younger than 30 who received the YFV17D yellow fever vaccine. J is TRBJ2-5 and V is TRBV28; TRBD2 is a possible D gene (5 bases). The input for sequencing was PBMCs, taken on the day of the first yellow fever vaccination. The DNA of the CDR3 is TGTGCCAGCACCTCCGGGGTCCCGGGGACCCAGTACTTC. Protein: CASTSGVPGTQYF.